These 10 T cell receptor beta chains came from one sample sequenced in a study of blood T cell repertoires in COVID-19. The assay was immunoSEQ multiplex PCR, and TCRdb's table has in-frame clones only and misses some. The repertoire holds 130,000 to 150,000 clones, with approximately 81% as singletons. Sequenced input: PBMCs or T cells enriched from blood (not recorded which). These receptors were obtained from a man in his forties with acute COVID-19.

The chain carries TRBV19 and TRBJ1-1, with TRBD1 as a possible D gene (6 bases). The V end was cut by 9 bases, the J end by 0 bases, with 20 bases between. The V gene's germline CDR1 is LNHDA and CDR2 SQIVND (reference sequence). The CDR3 has 16 amino acids. The CDR3 nucleotides read TGTGCCAGCTACAGGGATCGAGAGGGGATGAACACTGAAGCTTTCTTT. Protein: CASYRDREGMNTEAFF.

This chain uses TRBV11-2 with TRBJ1-5, with D perhaps matching TRBD1 (6 bases). Looked up from germline, CDR1 is SGHAT and CDR2 is FQNNGV. Deletions cut 8 bases from V and 4 bases from J, with 12 bases between. The CDR3 totals 13 residues. The CDR3 region is CASALGANQPQHF. Written as DNA, the CDR3 is TGTGCCAGCGCCTTGGGGGCAAATCAGCCCCAGCATTTT.

V and J are TRBV4-3 and TRBJ1-5; no definite D call. Trimming removed 0 bases at V and 4 bases at J, with 7 bases between. The CDR3 has 14 residues. The germline gives CDR1 LGHNA, CDR2 YSLEER. CDR3 loop: CASSQDLRNQPQHF. Written as DNA, the CDR3 is TGCGCCAGCAGCCAAGATCTCAGGAATCAGCCCCAGCATTTT.

V and J are TRBV4-1 and TRBJ2-3; D possibly corresponds to TRBD1 (6 bases). CDR1 MGHRA and CDR2 YSYEKL come from the germline V gene. This CDR3 has 12 residues. The germline V and J ends were trimmed by 8 bases and 4 bases, with 10 bases remaining between them. This CDR3 is CASSDSPDTQYF. The CDR3 DNA reads as TGCGCCAGCTCGGACAGCCCAGATACGCAGTATTTT.

J is TRBJ2-2 and V is TRBV24-1, with D perhaps TRBD2 (5 bases). The CDR3 sequence is 16 residues long. CDR1 is KGHDR and CDR2 is SFDVKD in the germline V gene. V was clipped by 3 bases and J by 3 bases, with 13 bases between them. The CDR3 here is CATSDRTGWDTGELFF. The CDR3 DNA sequence: TGTGCCACCAGTGATCGGACGGGATGGGACACCGGGGAGCTGTTTTTT.

The chain combines TRBV10-3 with TRBJ2-7, with 7 bases lining up with TRBD1. Germline loops: CDR1 ENHRY, CDR2 SYGVKD. The V and J ends lost 1 base and 2 bases, in that order; junction bases with no gene match: 2. The CDR3 extends over 14 amino acids. CDR3 in amino acids: CAISEYRGPYEQYF. DNA of the CDR3: TGTGCCATCAGTGAGTACAGGGGCCCCTACGAGCAGTACTTC.

This chain joins TRBV3-1 (or the pseudogene TRBV3-2) and TRBJ1-2; 9 positions agree with TRBD1. Germline V gene sequence: CDR1 LGHDT, CDR2 YNNKEL (reference sequence). Trimming at V came to 4 bases and at J to 8 bases, leaving 11 bases not matched to a gene. This CDR3 is 15 amino acids long. The CDR3 DNA is TGTGCCAGCAGCCTTTCCGGGACAGGGAAGGAGGGCTACACCTTC. Residues: CASSLSGTGKEGYTF.

This clone was detected only a few times. The chain uses TRBV29-1 and TRBJ2-3, with a possible D match to TRBD1 (6 bases). Trimming removed 3 bases at V and 0 bases at J, with 10 bases between. This CDR3 has 14 amino acids. Germline lookup yields CDR1 SQVTM and CDR2 ANQGSEA. CDR3 protein: CSVERGQSTDTQYF. CDR3 DNA: TGCAGCGTTGAGAGGGGACAAAGCACAGATACGCAGTATTTT.

The J gene is TRBJ2-2, the V gene TRBV2; 9 bases fit TRBD1. The germline V gene has CDR1 SNHLY and CDR2 FYNNEI. This CDR3 has 16 amino acids. Unmatched junction bases numbered 6, after V lost 6 bases and J lost 1 base. The chain's CDR3 is CASRDNRGLNTGELFF. In DNA form, the CDR3 reads TGTGCCAGCAGGGACAACAGGGGGCTGAACACCGGGGAGCTGTTTTTT.

This clone came up a few times. The chain links TRBV2 to TRBJ1-2; TRBD1 aligns across 7 bases. This CDR3 region has 13 residues. Looked up from germline, CDR1 is SNHLY and CDR2 is FYNNEI. With 10 bases clipped from V and 2 bases from J, the junction kept 7 bases outside the gene matches. For the CDR3, the DNA is TGTGCCACGCACAGGGGCATAAACTATGGCTACACCTTC. This translates into CATHRGINYGYTF.